The TCR beta chain under discussion was sequenced for a study of monozygotic twins with cystic fibrosis. To note about this clone: Antigen specificity is unknown.

Assay used: immunoSEQ multiplex PCR; TCRdb lists only in-frame clones, some missing. The sample lists 30,000 to 45,000 clones, over 75% occurring once. There are 13 residues in the CDR3. Study observations and caveats: V usage most resembled the co-twin in 13 of 16 pairs. Shared CDR3 numbers were not associated with age, concordance or severity. Unrelated CF individuals shared fewer identical clonotypes than monozygotic CF twins.

The rearrangement uses TRBV1 and TRBJ2-1; whether TRBD2, the table's D call, matches the DNA was not checked. TRBV1 is designated a pseudogene. This TCR came from a girl aged 2-9 years with cystic fibrosis. The specimen was blood. CDR3 sequence (DNA): TGCACCAGCAAGCGGGGGGGTTACAATGAGCAGTTCTTC. Translated, it gives CTSKRGGYNEQFF.